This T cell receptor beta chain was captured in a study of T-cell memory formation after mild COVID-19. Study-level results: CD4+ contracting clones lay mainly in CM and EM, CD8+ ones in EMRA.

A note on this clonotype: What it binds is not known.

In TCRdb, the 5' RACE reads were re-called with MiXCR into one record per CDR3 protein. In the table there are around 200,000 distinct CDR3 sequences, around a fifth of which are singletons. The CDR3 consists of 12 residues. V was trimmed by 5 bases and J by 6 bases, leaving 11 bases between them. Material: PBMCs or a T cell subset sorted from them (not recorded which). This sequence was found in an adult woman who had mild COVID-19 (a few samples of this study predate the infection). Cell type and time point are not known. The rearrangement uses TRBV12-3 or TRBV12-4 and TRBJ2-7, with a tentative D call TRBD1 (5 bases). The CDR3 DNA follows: TGTGCCAGCAGTCAAGGGGCAGGCGAGCAGTACTTC. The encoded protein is CASSQGAGEQYF.